These T cell receptor beta chains were read from a single sample in a study of cytomegalovirus exposure and HLA in healthy donors. Using immunoSEQ multiplex PCR, the repertoire was profiled, and TCRdb retains in-frame clones only, with some absent. The ten top clones account for 1.5% to 2%, within a sample of 100,000 to 150,000 clones. The specimen was PBMCs. The receptors come from a woman in her thirties or forties in good health and CMV-seropositive. CDR3s include the opening cysteine and the closing phenylalanine or tryptophan. The order of the fields is D gene, J gene, V gene, CDR3 DNA, CDR3 protein. D genes are given only for firm matches.

>TRBD1|TRBJ2-2|TRBV6-4
TGTGCCAGCAGTGACTCGATGGGGGCAGGGGGACCTACCGGGGAGCTGTTTTTT
CASSDSMGAGGPTGELFF
>-|TRBJ2-7|TRBV7-3
TGTGCCAGCAGCTTAACTAGCGGAACCTACGAGCAGTACTTC
CASSLTSGTYEQYF
>TRBD2|TRBJ2-1|TRBV6-1
TGTGCCAGCAGTGCCAGCGGGAGCAGTGATGAGCAGTTCTTC
CASSASGSSDEQFF
>-|TRBJ2-1|TRBV6-5
TGTGCCAGCAGTTACGGGAGTAATGAGCAGTTCTTC
CASSYGSNEQFF
>TRBD1|TRBJ2-7|TRBV2
TGTGCCAGCACAACGACAGGGCTGTCCTACGAGCAGTACTTC
CASTTTGLSYEQYF
>TRBD2|TRBJ2-1|TRBV5-4
TGTGCCAGCAGCTTGGGTCTAGCGGATTACAATGAGCAGTTCTTC
CASSLGLADYNEQFF
>-|TRBJ1-2|TRBV19
TGTGCCAGTAGTCCCCAATCCGACATATATGGCTACACCTTC
CASSPQSDIYGYTF
>TRBD1|TRBJ2-7|TRBV28
TGTGCCAGCAGCCCGCCCGGACAGGGAAAAGCCTACGAGCAGTACTTC
CASSPPGQGKAYEQYF
>-|TRBJ2-2|TRBV28
TGTGCCAGCTTCCTGAAACCGGGACAAAGTACCGGGGAGCTGTTTTTT
CASFLKPGQSTGELFF
>TRBD2|TRBJ2-1|TRBV5-8
TGTGCCAGCAGCTTGGTTGTATCGGGGGGCGTACTAGCGGGAGACAATGAGCAGTTCTTC
CASSLVVSGGVLAGDNEQFF
>TRBD1|TRBJ2-6|TRBV28
TGTGCCAGCAGTCTGAGGGGGCCTGGGGCCAACGTCCTGACTTTC
CASSLRGPGANVLTF
>-|TRBJ2-2|TRBV5-1
TGCGCCAGCAGCTCGAGGACCGGGGAGCTGTTTTTT
CASSSRTGELFF
>TRBD1|TRBJ1-1|TRBV5-1
TGCGCCAGCAGCTTGAATCCGGGACAGGGGGCGCTTAACACTGAAGCTTTCTTT
CASSLNPGQGALNTEAFF
>-|TRBJ1-1|TRBV5-1
TGCGCCAGCAGCGGGGGGACCTTGAACACTGAAGCTTTCTTT
CASSGGTLNTEAFF
>TRBD1|TRBJ2-3|TRBV5-1
TGCGCCAGCAGCGGTCAGGGGGCAGATACGCAGTATTTT
CASSGQGADTQYF
>TRBD1|TRBJ2-7|TRBV7-7
TGTGCTAGCAGCGAAGGACAGGGGTCCTACGAGCAGTACTTC
CASSEGQGSYEQYF
>-|TRBJ2-2|TRBV5-1
TGCGCCAGCAGCCAATCGGTCTTATCCGGGGAGCTGTTTTTT
CASSQSVLSGELFF
>-|TRBJ1-1|TRBV6-5
TGTGCCAGCAGTCAAACAGGGCGTACTGAAGCTTTCTTT
CASSQTGRTEAFF
>TRBD1|TRBJ2-5|TRBV5-1
TGCGCCAGCAGCTTGACAGGGGACCAAGAGACCCAGTACTTC
CASSLTGDQETQYF
>TRBD2|TRBJ2-7|TRBV19
TGTGCCAGTAGTCCCACCCCGCGGGAGATACTCTACGAGCAGTACTTC
CASSPTPREILYEQYF
>TRBD1|TRBJ1-2|TRBV9
TGTGCCAGCAGCGCCCTGGGGACAGCTTCGTATGGCTACACCTTC
CASSALGTASYGYTF
>-|TRBJ2-1|TRBV15
TGTGCCACCAGCAGAGGACAGTACAATGAGCAGTTCTTC
CATSRGQYNEQFF
>-|TRBJ1-1|TRBV28
TGTGCCAGCAGCCGTACAGGGATCCGATCCCCGAACACTGAAGCTTTCTTT
CASSRTGIRSPNTEAFF
>TRBD1|TRBJ2-7|TRBV4-1
TGCGCCAGCAGCCTTACCGGGACAGGGGGAACATACGAGCAGTACTTC
CASSLTGTGGTYEQYF
>TRBD2|TRBJ2-1|TRBV9
TGTGCCAGCAGCGCCGGACTAGAGAGTGGTGAGCAGTTCTTC
CASSAGLESGEQFF
>TRBD2|TRBJ2-3|TRBV7-7
TGTGCCAGCACGCCACCCGGACTAGCGGGAGCAGATACGCAGTATTTT
CASTPPGLAGADTQYF
>-|TRBJ2-3|TRBV9
TGTGCCAGCAGCGTAGGAGCGGAACCCACAGATACGCAGTATTTT
CASSVGAEPTDTQYF
>TRBD2|TRBJ2-7|TRBV5-1
TGCGCCAGCAGGTCCGGGACTAGCGGGATTCTTAGCTCCTACGAGCAGTACTTC
CASRSGTSGILSSYEQYF
>-|TRBJ1-4|TRBV10-3
TGTGCCATCAGCCCTACAGAGAATGAAAAACTGTTTTTT
CAISPTENEKLFF
>-|TRBJ1-2|TRBV19
TGTGCCAGTAGTATAGATGGGCTAAAGTATGGCTACACCTTC
CASSIDGLKYGYTF
>-|TRBJ1-1|TRBV2
TGTGCCAGCAGTGTTTCCGGGAGGAACACTGAAGCTTTCTTT
CASSVSGRNTEAFF
>-|TRBJ2-7|TRBV30
TGTGCCTGGAAACAGGGCTCCTACGAGCAGTACTTC
CAWKQGSYEQYF
>-|TRBJ1-1|TRBV7-9
TGTGCCAGCGGTCCGCAGGGTGAAAACACTGAAGCTTTCTTT
CASGPQGENTEAFF
>TRBD2|TRBJ2-7|TRBV6-6
TGTGCCAGCAGTTGGGGGGGGAAAGACTACGAGCAGTACTTC
CASSWGGKDYEQYF
>-|TRBJ1-2|TRBV11-2
TGTGCCAGCAGCTTAGATCCCCGGGCTAACTATGGCTACACCTTC
CASSLDPRANYGYTF
>-|TRBJ1-1|TRBV5-1
TGCGCCAGCAGCTTACGGCAAAGAGGAACTGAAGCTTTCTTT
CASSLRQRGTEAFF
>-|TRBJ1-1|TRBV7-2
TGTGCCAGCAGCTTAAGGGCAGGGTTGACCGCCAGGACTGAAGCTTTCTTT
CASSLRAGLTARTEAFF
>TRBD1|TRBJ1-5|TRBV7-9
TGTGCCAGCAGCTTAGCAGGAAACTCCCCGACAGGGGTCAATCAGCCCCAGCATTTT
CASSLAGNSPTGVNQPQHF
>-|TRBJ2-7|TRBV29-1
TGCAGCGTGATAGCCCGCTACGAGCAGTACTTC
CSVIARYEQYF
>TRBD2|TRBJ2-1|TRBV28
TGTGCCAGCAGTTCCGGGACTAGCGGGAGGGTATTGAGTAGGTGGTTCTTC
CASSSGTSGRVLSRWFF
>TRBD1|TRBJ1-1|TRBV5-6
TGTGCCAGCAGCTTGGGGACAGGGTGGACTGAAGCTTTCTTT
CASSLGTGWTEAFF
>TRBD2|TRBJ2-7|TRBV27
TGTGCCAGCAGTACCCTCGGTGATAGCGGGGGCCCCTACGAGCAGTACTTC
CASSTLGDSGGPYEQYF
>TRBD1|TRBJ1-2|TRBV28
TGTGCCAGCAGTTCCAGTACAGGGGTTCTTGGCTACACCTTC
CASSSSTGVLGYTF
>-|TRBJ1-2|TRBV6-1
TGTGCCACCCATCTGCAGGGGCTCTATGGCTACACCTTC
CATHLQGLYGYTF
>-|TRBJ2-2|TRBV6-4
TGTGCCAGCAGTGGAGAAGCCAACACCGGGGAGCTGTTTTTT
CASSGEANTGELFF
>-|TRBJ1-3|TRBV19
TGTGCCAGTGCGGCCAACGGAAACACCATATATTTT
CASAANGNTIYF